This TCR beta chain was sequenced for a study of shared clonotypes between healthy human individuals. Repertoires were generated with immunoSEQ multiplex PCR, while TCRdb's copy carries only in-frame clones and drops some. The sample has some 2 million clones, 85% to 95% seen once. The trim removed 6 bases at V and 4 bases at J, leaving 4 bases unmatched. The germline gives CDR1 LNHDA, CDR2 SQIVND (reference sequence). The CDR3 has 14 amino acids. The sequenced material came from naive CD4+ T cells sorted from blood. Noted subset: CD45RA+ positively selected. The receptor's source is a man younger than 35 in good health. The V and J genes are TRBV19 and TRBJ2-1; 9 nucleotides line up with TRBD1. The CDR3 spells CASRVGTGYNEQFF. In DNA form, the CDR3 reads TGTGCCAGTAGAGTTGGGACAGGGTACAATGAGCAGTTCTTC.